This entry lists 16 T cell receptor beta chains sequenced from one sample in a study of cytomegalovirus exposure and HLA in healthy donors. PCR was performed using 60 Vbeta and 13 Jbeta primers. Profiled with immunoSEQ multiplex PCR; TCRdb holds only in-frame clones, not every one. This table holds some 150,000 clones, about 82% found once. Sequenced sample: PBMCs. The receptors here all came from a female donor in good health and CMV-seropositive.

V usage is TRBV18 and J usage is TRBJ1-2; D is perhaps TRBD1 (6 bases). The CDR3 covers 16 residues. Between the trimmed V and J ends, which lost 0 bases and 3 bases, there was a span of 14 bases. Per germline, CDR1 KGHSH and CDR2 LQKENI. CDR3 sequence (DNA): TGTGCCAGCTCACCACCGGGGGCAGTCCCTGACTATGGCTACACCTTC. Its protein is CASSPPGAVPDYGYTF.

This clone was seen a few times. The chain recombines TRBV15 with TRBJ2-3; TRBD1 matches at 7 bases. V dropped 0 bases and J dropped 2; count of bases not matched to a gene: 5. Germline values: CDR1 LNHNV, CDR2 YYDKDF (reference sequence). The CDR3 has 16 amino acids. In DNA, the CDR3 is TGTGCCACCAGCAGAGATCGGGACAGTTCCACAGATACGCAGTATTTT. Protein: CATSRDRDSSTDTQYF. Using reference TRBV15 and TRBJ2-3 for the parts outside the CDR3, the full variable domain is DAMVIQNPRYQVTQFGKPVTLSCSQTLNHNVMYWYQQKSSQAPKLLFHYYDKDFNNEADTPDNFQSRRPNTSFCFLDIRSPGLGDTAMYLCATSRDRDSSTDTQYFGPGTRLTVL.

The rearrangement joins TRBV28 to TRBJ1-3; 8 bases are a match to TRBD1. The germline gives CDR1 MDHEN, CDR2 SYDVKM. Trimming removed 4 bases from V and 4 bases from J; junction bases left unmatched: 15. This CDR3 contains 18 residues. CDR3 nucleotides: TGTGCCAGCAGTTCCACCCCGCATTCAGGGGGCGGAGGAAACACCATATATTTT. This codes for CASSSTPHSGGGGNTIYF.

The chain couples TRBV9 to TRBJ2-1; no reliable D call. This CDR3 is built from 15 residues. CDR1 and CDR2 from the germline V gene are SGDLS and YYNGEE. V lost 2 bases and J 0 bases, leaving 9 bases between the germline ends. The CDR3 DNA follows: TGTGCCAGCAGCGTCTCAGCGCCCTCCTACAATGAGCAGTTCTTC. It codes for CASSVSAPSYNEQFF.

The rearrangement links TRBV9 to TRBJ1-2; 7 nucleotides align to TRBD1. This CDR3 region has 13 residues. With 3 bases clipped from V and 5 bases from J, the junction kept 4 bases outside the gene matches. CDR1 is SGDLS and CDR2 is YYNGEE in the germline V gene. Here the CDR3 DNA reads TGTGCCAGCAGCGCGCGGACAGGATATGGCTACACCTTC. This encodes CASSARTGYGYTF.

This chain connects TRBV11-2 to TRBJ2-3; weak D call: TRBD2 (6 bases). The V gene's germline CDR1 is SGHAT and CDR2 FQNNGV. Trimming stripped 8 bases from V and 1 base from J, with 16 bases between. CDR3 length: 15 amino acids. The CDR3 spells CASLLAASRTDTQYF. Written as DNA, the CDR3 is TGTGCCAGCCTGTTAGCGGCCTCTCGCACAGATACGCAGTATTTT.

This chain uses TRBV27 with TRBJ2-7; 12 bases match TRBD2. After removal of 3 bases from V and 4 bases from J, the junction contained 4 bases not matched to a gene. The CDR3 extends over 15 amino acids. Germline loops: CDR1 MNHEY, CDR2 SMNVEV (reference sequence). CDR3 sequence: CASSLSGLAGYEQYF. The CDR3 DNA reads as TGTGCCAGCAGTTTGTCGGGACTAGCGGGTTACGAGCAGTACTTC.

This clone is a singleton in its sample. The chain employs TRBV5-6 and TRBJ1-4, with TRBD1 matching over 7 bases. Germline V lookup: CDR1 SGHDT, CDR2 YYEEEE. V was clipped by 4 bases and J by 3 bases; unmatched bases: 3. The CDR3 consists of 14 residues. CDR3 residues: CASSRGRANEKLFF. The CDR3 DNA reads as TGTGCCAGCAGCAGGGGGCGTGCTAATGAAAAACTGTTTTTT.

The chain joins TRBV5-4 to TRBJ2-7; the D is unclear. The V gene lost 4 bases and the J gene lost 5 bases, with 16 bases spanning the gap. This CDR3 has 14 residues. The germline V gene encodes CDR1 SGHNT and CDR2 YYREEE (reference sequence). The CDR3 region is CASSPDPFRDEQYF. DNA for the CDR3: TGTGCCAGCAGCCCTGACCCCTTTCGGGACGAGCAGTACTTC.

The chain has TRBV6-1 and TRBJ1-1, with D perhaps TRBD1 (6 bases). Germline V CDR1 and CDR2: MNHNS, SASEGT. This CDR3 contains 13 residues. Trimming shortened V by 6 bases and J by 5 bases, and 13 bases separated the two germline ends. The DNA of the CDR3 is TGTGCCAGCAGCCTTAGGGGGGGGACTGAAGCTTTCTTT. This gives the protein CASSLRGGTEAFF.

This chain uses TRBV7-9 with TRBJ2-5, with D perhaps TRBD1 (5 bases). The tail of the sequence fits TRBJ2-7 better, so the J call may be wrong. Germline loops: CDR1 SEHNR, CDR2 FQNEAQ (reference sequence). This CDR3 spans 14 amino acids. The CDR3 DNA is TGTGCCAGCAGCTTAGAACGGACAATGTACGAGCAGTACTTC. Residues: CASSLERTMYEQYF.

The chain recombines TRBV6-6 with TRBJ2-5, with unresolved D. The J call is in doubt because the DNA end fits TRBJ2-7 better. This CDR3 region has 15 residues. Germline CDR1 MNHNY, CDR2 SVGAGI (reference sequence). The CDR3 DNA is TGTGCCAGCAGCCGGGTCGTCCTAAGCTCCTACGAGCAGTACTTC. Translation: CASSRVVLSSYEQYF.

This clone was seen a few times. V gene TRBV6-1 combines with J gene TRBJ1-4; TRBD1 agrees at 10 bases. V trimming: 2 bases; J trimming: 6 bases; junction bases outside the gene matches: 3. Per germline, CDR1 MNHNS and CDR2 SASEGT. This CDR3 contains 15 residues. The CDR3 bases are TGTGCCAGCAGTGAATCGACAGGGGGCTATGAAAAACTGTTTTTT. The encoded protein is CASSESTGGYEKLFF.

The CDR3 protein is CASSLFSAETQYF. CDR3 coding DNA: TGTGCCAGCAGCTTATTCAGCGCCGAGACCCAGTACTTC. This rearrangement joins TRBV7-9 to TRBJ2-5; D ambiguous. Germline V gene data show CDR1 as SEHNR and CDR2 as FQNEAQ (reference sequence). The CDR3 runs 13 residues. Trimming stripped 2 bases from V and 5 bases from J, with 9 bases between.

Concerning this clone: Mismatch with germline at one junction end may stem from a read error. This chain connects TRBV7-9 to TRBJ2-5; TRBD1 is a possible D gene (6 bases). The germline V gene encodes CDR1 SEHNR and CDR2 FQNEAQ (reference sequence). The CDR3 sequence is 12 residues long. CDR3 amino acids: CSSSQGIETQYF. In nucleotides, the CDR3 is TGTTCCAGCAGCCAGGGGATAGAGACCCAGTACTTC.

This chain uses TRBV7-8 with TRBJ1-2; perhaps TRBD1 as D (5 bases). CDR3 length: 13 amino acids. Trimming cost V 8 bases and J 4 bases, with 14 bases left between them. CDR1 and CDR2 from the germline V gene are SGHVS and FQNEAQ. The CDR3 bases are TGTGCCAGCTCCGCCGGGGGTTTCTATGGCTACACCTTC. Translating gives CASSAGGFYGYTF.